This is a list of T cell receptor beta chains from one sample in a study of CD8+CD57+ T cells in acquired aplastic anemia. TCRdb analysed the reads with MiXCR anew, one entry per CDR3 protein. The table has approximately 470,000 distinct CDR3 sequences, about a third seen once. Sequences were obtained from sorted CD4+, CD8+, or CD8+CD57+ T cells (not recorded which) from PBMCs. The receptors were gathered from a human donor with aplastic anemia. Each CDR3 is given with its conserved first and last residue. A D gene is named only where the DNA matches it firmly. Some rows have no size entry. The others give once, few or many, or a class for an expanded clone.

J gene: TRBJ2-3; D gene: -; V gene: TRBV2; clone size: -; CDR3 protein: CASDTGNSDTQYF; CDR3 DNA: TGTGCCAGCGATACAGGGAATAGCGATACGCAGTATTTT
J gene: TRBJ1-2; D gene: -; V gene: TRBV15; clone size: -; CDR3 protein: CATSNRGQNYGYTF; CDR3 DNA: TGTGCCACCAGCAACCGTGGGCAGAACTATGGCTACACCTTC
J gene: TRBJ1-1; D gene: -; V gene: TRBV19; clone size: many; CDR3 protein: CASSAGLNTEAFF; CDR3 DNA: TGTGCCAGTAGTGCGGGACTGAACACTGAAGCTTTCTTT
J gene: TRBJ2-2; D gene: -; V gene: TRBV7-8; clone size: -; CDR3 protein: CASSLTAGIGELFF; CDR3 DNA: TGTGCCAGCAGCCTGACGGCAGGGATCGGGGAGCTGTTTTTT
J gene: TRBJ1-2; D gene: -; V gene: TRBV2; clone size: few; CDR3 protein: CASSSVGGLNYGYTF; CDR3 DNA: TGTGCCAGCAGTTCTGTGGGGGGATTAAACTATGGCTACACCTTC
J gene: TRBJ2-5; D gene: -; V gene: TRBV20-1; clone size: -; CDR3 protein: CSARDFHIGGRETQYF; CDR3 DNA: TGCAGTGCTAGAGATTTTCACATAGGGGGGCGGGAGACCCAGTACTTC
J gene: TRBJ2-2; D gene: TRBD2; V gene: TRBV20-1; clone size: few; CDR3 protein: CSARTAGVRTGELFF; CDR3 DNA: TGCAGTGCTAGAACAGCGGGAGTGCGTACCGGGGAGCTGTTTTTT
J gene: TRBJ1-1; D gene: -; V gene: TRBV2; clone size: -; CDR3 protein: CASSYFTRVDTEAFF; CDR3 DNA: TGTGCCAGCAGTTACTTTACCAGGGTGGACACTGAAGCTTTCTTT
J gene: TRBJ2-1; D gene: TRBD2; V gene: TRBV29-1; clone size: -; CDR3 protein: CSVKSGGLVDEQFF; CDR3 DNA: TGCAGCGTTAAATCGGGGGGGCTGGTGGATGAGCAGTTCTTC
J gene: TRBJ2-7; D gene: TRBD2; V gene: TRBV5-5; clone size: -; CDR3 protein: CASSPLAGRAGEQYF; CDR3 DNA: TGTGCCAGCAGTCCGCTAGCCGGGAGGGCTGGGGAGCAGTACTTC
J gene: TRBJ2-1; D gene: TRBD2; V gene: TRBV19; clone size: -; CDR3 protein: CASSPRLAGGYNEQFF; CDR3 DNA: TGTGCCAGTAGTCCGAGACTAGCGGGCGGTTACAATGAGCAGTTCTTC
J gene: TRBJ2-3; D gene: -; V gene: TRBV14; clone size: few; CDR3 protein: CASSPVHGGAGTDTQYF; CDR3 DNA: TGTGCCAGCAGCCCCGTACATGGGGGGGCAGGCACAGATACGCAGTATTTT
J gene: TRBJ1-2; D gene: -; V gene: TRBV20-1; clone size: many; CDR3 protein: CSASFRGGRGGYTF; CDR3 DNA: TGCAGTGCTAGCTTCCGGGGCGGACGAGGTGGCTACACCTTC
J gene: TRBJ1-1; D gene: -; V gene: TRBV20-1; clone size: -; CDR3 protein: CSVDGGDVTEAFF; CDR3 DNA: TGCAGTGTAGATGGGGGGGACGTCACTGAAGCTTTCTTT
J gene: TRBJ2-7; D gene: -; V gene: TRBV19; clone size: many; CDR3 protein: CASSQGAVYEQYF; CDR3 DNA: TGTGCCAGTAGTCAAGGGGCGGTTTACGAGCAGTACTTC
J gene: TRBJ2-1; D gene: TRBD2; V gene: TRBV20-1; clone size: few; CDR3 protein: CSARGSGRPYEQFF; CDR3 DNA: TGCAGTGCTAGAGGTAGCGGGAGACCGTATGAGCAGTTCTTC
J gene: TRBJ1-6; D gene: -; V gene: TRBV5-1; clone size: many; CDR3 protein: CASSLGTDYSPLHF; CDR3 DNA: TGCGCCAGCAGCTTGGGGACGGACTATTCACCCCTCCACTTT
J gene: TRBJ1-4; D gene: -; V gene: TRBV30; clone size: once; CDR3 protein: CAWSGGPNEKLFF; CDR3 DNA: TGTGCCTGGAGCGGGGGACCGAATGAAAAACTGTTTTTT
J gene: TRBJ2-2; D gene: -; V gene: TRBV19; clone size: few; CDR3 protein: CASSISRNTGELFF; CDR3 DNA: TGTGCCAGTAGTATATCCAGAAACACCGGGGAGCTGTTTTTT
J gene: TRBJ1-1; D gene: -; V gene: TRBV13; clone size: -; CDR3 protein: CASSRQFHEAFF; CDR3 DNA: TGTGCCAGCAGCCGACAGTTCCATGAAGCTTTCTTT
J gene: TRBJ2-6; D gene: -; V gene: TRBV19; clone size: -; CDR3 protein: CASSIGSNVLTF; CDR3 DNA: TGTGCCAGTAGTATCGGGTCCAACGTCCTGACTTTC
J gene: TRBJ2-2; D gene: TRBD2; V gene: TRBV10-3; clone size: -; CDR3 protein: CASSYSTSGNTGELFF; CDR3 DNA: TGTGCCAGCAGTTACTCAACTAGCGGAAACACCGGGGAGCTGTTTTTT
J gene: TRBJ2-5; D gene: -; V gene: TRBV5-1; clone size: few; CDR3 protein: CASSLQGERETQYF; CDR3 DNA: TGCGCCAGCAGCTTACAGGGAGAACGAGAGACCCAGTACTTC
J gene: TRBJ1-6; D gene: TRBD1; V gene: TRBV25-1; clone size: many; CDR3 protein: CASSVGAGGRSPLHF; CDR3 DNA: TGTGCCAGCAGTGTCGGGGCAGGGGGGCGTTCACCCCTCCACTTT
J gene: TRBJ2-5; D gene: -; V gene: TRBV27; clone size: -; CDR3 protein: CAGMTGRGGTQYF; CDR3 DNA: TGTGCCGGCATGACAGGGCGGGGAGGGACCCAGTACTTC
J gene: TRBJ1-5; D gene: -; V gene: TRBV19; clone size: many; CDR3 protein: CASDYGNQPQHF; CDR3 DNA: TGTGCCAGCGACTACGGCAATCAGCCCCAGCATTTT
J gene: TRBJ1-5; D gene: -; V gene: TRBV25-1; clone size: many; CDR3 protein: CASSEGARPPQHF; CDR3 DNA: TGTGCCAGCAGTGAGGGGGCGCGACCGCCCCAGCATTTT
J gene: TRBJ1-4; D gene: -; V gene: TRBV5-1; clone size: few; CDR3 protein: CASSYGTNTNEKLFF; CDR3 DNA: TGCGCCAGCAGTTACGGGACGAACACTAATGAAAAACTGTTTTTT
J gene: TRBJ1-6; D gene: -; V gene: TRBV2; clone size: many; CDR3 protein: CASMPDGDSPLHF; CDR3 DNA: TGTGCCAGCATGCCCGATGGGGATTCACCCCTCCACTTT
J gene: TRBJ2-7; D gene: -; V gene: TRBV5-1; clone size: -; CDR3 protein: CASSAVSGTYEQYF; CDR3 DNA: TGCGCCAGCAGCGCGGTTTCAGGTACCTACGAGCAGTACTTC
J gene: TRBJ1-6; D gene: TRBD1; V gene: TRBV6-1; clone size: -; CDR3 protein: CATNSGTGQGPLHF; CDR3 DNA: TGTGCCACCAACTCCGGGACAGGGCAGGGGCCCCTCCACTTT
J gene: TRBJ1-2; D gene: TRBD1; V gene: TRBV28; clone size: -; CDR3 protein: CASSSLRGQVVLANYGYTF; CDR3 DNA: TGTGCCAGCAGTTCCCTTCGAGGACAGGTCGTCTTAGCTAACTATGGCTACACCTTC
J gene: TRBJ2-7; D gene: TRBD1; V gene: TRBV25-1; clone size: -; CDR3 protein: CASSATGTGAFYEQYF; CDR3 DNA: TGTGCCAGCAGTGCTACCGGGACAGGGGCCTTCTACGAGCAGTACTTC
J gene: TRBJ1-1; D gene: -; V gene: TRBV18; clone size: -; CDR3 protein: CASSPIVQGLGTEAFF; CDR3 DNA: TGTGCCAGCTCACCGATCGTGCAGGGATTAGGCACTGAAGCTTTCTTT
J gene: TRBJ2-3; D gene: -; V gene: TRBV25-1; clone size: -; CDR3 protein: CASSWWAGEGDTQYF; CDR3 DNA: TGTGCCAGCAGTTGGTGGGCAGGGGAGGGAGATACGCAGTATTTT
J gene: TRBJ2-7; D gene: TRBD2; V gene: TRBV7-9; clone size: many; CDR3 protein: CASSFLAGGYEQYF; CDR3 DNA: TGTGCCAGCAGCTTCCTAGCGGGGGGTTACGAGCAGTACTTC
J gene: TRBJ2-2; D gene: -; V gene: TRBV25-1; clone size: -; CDR3 protein: CASSGREGCANTGELFF; CDR3 DNA: TGTGCCAGCAGTGGCCGTGAGGGCTGTGCGAACACCGGGGAGCTGTTTTTT
J gene: TRBJ1-5; D gene: TRBD1; V gene: TRBV7-2; clone size: many; CDR3 protein: CASSRGQGLNQPQHF; CDR3 DNA: TGTGCCAGCAGCAGAGGACAGGGCCTAAATCAGCCCCAGCATTTT
J gene: TRBJ2-5; D gene: TRBD2; V gene: TRBV5-4; clone size: -; CDR3 protein: CASGPGLAGNQETQYF; CDR3 DNA: TGTGCCAGCGGGCCGGGACTAGCGGGCAACCAAGAGACCCAGTACTTC
J gene: TRBJ1-2; D gene: -; V gene: TRBV15; clone size: -; CDR3 protein: CATSRDPATGGYTF; CDR3 DNA: TGTGCCACCAGCAGAGATCCGGCGACGGGCGGCTACACCTTC
J gene: TRBJ2-1; D gene: -; V gene: TRBV19; clone size: few; CDR3 protein: CASSSQGYSGEQFF; CDR3 DNA: TGTGCCAGTAGTTCCCAGGGCTATTCAGGTGAGCAGTTCTTC
J gene: TRBJ2-5; D gene: TRBD2; V gene: TRBV13; clone size: -; CDR3 protein: CASSSSERGGRETQYF; CDR3 DNA: TGTGCCAGCAGCTCGTCGGAGCGGGGGGGCAGGGAGACCCAGTACTTC
J gene: TRBJ1-1; D gene: -; V gene: TRBV7-2; clone size: many; CDR3 protein: CASSLKGETEAFF; CDR3 DNA: TGTGCCAGCAGCTTAAAAGGAGAGACTGAAGCTTTCTTT
J gene: TRBJ2-7; D gene: -; V gene: TRBV12-3/TRBV12-4; clone size: -; CDR3 protein: CASSLRSPRGSEQYF; CDR3 DNA: TGTGCCAGCAGCCTCCGAAGTCCGCGGGGAAGCGAGCAGTACTTC
J gene: TRBJ1-6; D gene: TRBD1; V gene: TRBV10-2; clone size: once; CDR3 protein: CASRGQGGDSPLHF; CDR3 DNA: TGCGCCAGCCGGGGACAGGGTGGAGATTCACCCCTCCACTTT
J gene: TRBJ2-7; D gene: -; V gene: TRBV29-1; clone size: -; CDR3 protein: CSVLDGPTYEQYF; CDR3 DNA: TGCAGCGTGTTGGACGGACCGACCTACGAGCAGTACTTC
J gene: TRBJ2-7; D gene: -; V gene: TRBV2; clone size: many; CDR3 protein: CASSPPGTQPYEQYF; CDR3 DNA: TGTGCCAGCAGTCCACCCGGGACACAGCCCTACGAGCAGTACTTC
J gene: TRBJ1-2; D gene: -; V gene: TRBV6-2/TRBV6-3; clone size: few; CDR3 protein: CASSYPSTLTVYGYTF; CDR3 DNA: TGTGCCAGCAGTTACCCCTCGACCCTGACGGTCTATGGCTACACCTTC
J gene: TRBJ2-7; D gene: TRBD2; V gene: TRBV10-1; clone size: -; CDR3 protein: CVAEGEAGLAGDEQYF; CDR3 DNA: TGCGTCGCCGAGGGGGAAGCGGGACTAGCGGGAGATGAGCAGTACTTC
J gene: TRBJ1-2; D gene: -; V gene: TRBV4-1; clone size: many; CDR3 protein: CASSQEDWGRYGYTF; CDR3 DNA: TGCGCCAGCAGCCAAGAGGACTGGGGACGCTATGGCTACACCTTC
J gene: TRBJ1-6; D gene: -; V gene: TRBV6-1; clone size: many; CDR3 protein: CASRLDRVSPLHF; CDR3 DNA: TGTGCCAGCAGGTTGGACAGAGTTTCACCCCTCCACTTT
J gene: TRBJ2-7; D gene: -; V gene: TRBV5-1; clone size: many; CDR3 protein: CASSFKGGSYEQYF; CDR3 DNA: TGCGCCAGCAGCTTCAAGGGTGGATCCTACGAGCAGTACTTC
J gene: TRBJ2-5; D gene: TRBD2; V gene: TRBV11-1; clone size: -; CDR3 protein: CASSPQTSGGEETQYF; CDR3 DNA: TGTGCCAGCAGCCCCCAAACTAGCGGAGGGGAAGAGACCCAGTACTTC
J gene: TRBJ2-5; D gene: -; V gene: TRBV19; clone size: many; CDR3 protein: CASSWGSETQYF; CDR3 DNA: TGTGCCAGTAGTTGGGGTTCCGAGACCCAGTACTTC
J gene: TRBJ2-3; D gene: -; V gene: TRBV15; clone size: -; CDR3 protein: CATSRDQDTQYF; CDR3 DNA: TGTGCCACCAGCAGAGATCAAGATACGCAGTATTTT
J gene: TRBJ1-2; D gene: -; V gene: TRBV4-3; clone size: many; CDR3 protein: CASSQGSREGGYTF; CDR3 DNA: TGCGCCAGCAGCCAAGGAAGTCGGGAGGGCGGCTACACCTTC
J gene: TRBJ1-6; D gene: -; V gene: TRBV5-5; clone size: once; CDR3 protein: CTSSLSGWLSSSPLHF; CDR3 DNA: TGTACCAGCAGCTTGAGTGGTTGGTTGTCAAGTTCACCCCTCCACTTT
J gene: TRBJ2-7; D gene: TRBD2; V gene: TRBV7-2; clone size: -; CDR3 protein: CASSLSGSPEQYF; CDR3 DNA: TGTGCCAGCAGCCTTAGCGGGAGCCCCGAGCAGTACTTC
J gene: TRBJ1-1; D gene: -; V gene: TRBV12-3/TRBV12-4; clone size: many; CDR3 protein: CASSFKLNTEAFF; CDR3 DNA: TGTGCCAGCAGTTTCAAACTGAACACTGAAGCTTTCTTT